The T cell receptor beta chain under discussion was sequenced for a study of OX40 agonist ivuxolimab in advanced cancers. Repertoires were generated with immunoSEQ multiplex PCR, while TCRdb's copy carries only in-frame clones and drops some. Altogether about 64,000 clones are present, approximately 90% being singletons, with the ten largest covering roughly 0.45%. The germline CDR1 and CDR2 sequences are GTSNPN and SVGIG (reference sequence). Deletions cut 0 bases from V and 1 base from J, with 6 bases between. The CDR3 runs 13 residues. In this sample, this clone turned up a few times. Sample: CD4+ or CD8+ T cells sorted from blood, taken in a trial of the OX40 agonist ivuxolimab. The receptor's source is an adult with an advanced solid tumor such as melanoma, head and neck, liver or kidney cancer. This chain joins TRBV30 and TRBJ1-1, with D unresolved. Written as DNA, the CDR3 is TGTGCCTGGAGTGTACGGCGGAACACTGAAGCTTTCTTT. This codes for CAWSVRRNTEAFF.